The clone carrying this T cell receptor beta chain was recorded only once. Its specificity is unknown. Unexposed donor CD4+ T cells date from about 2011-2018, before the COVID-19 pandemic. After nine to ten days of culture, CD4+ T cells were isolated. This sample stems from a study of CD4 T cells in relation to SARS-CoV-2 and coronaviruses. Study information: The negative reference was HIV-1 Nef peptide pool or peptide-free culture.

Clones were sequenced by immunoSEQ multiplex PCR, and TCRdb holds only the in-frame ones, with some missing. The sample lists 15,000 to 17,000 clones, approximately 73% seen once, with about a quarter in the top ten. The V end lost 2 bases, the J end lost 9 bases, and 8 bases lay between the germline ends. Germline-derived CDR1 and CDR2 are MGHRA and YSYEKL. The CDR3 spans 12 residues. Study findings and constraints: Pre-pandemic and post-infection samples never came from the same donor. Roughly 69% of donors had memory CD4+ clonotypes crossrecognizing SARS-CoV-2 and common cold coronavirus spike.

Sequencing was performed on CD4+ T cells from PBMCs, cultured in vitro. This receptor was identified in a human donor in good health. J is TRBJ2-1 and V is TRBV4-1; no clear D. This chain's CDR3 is CASSQSDSEQFF. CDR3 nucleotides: TGCGCCAGCAGCCAATCTGATAGTGAGCAGTTCTTC.